This T cell receptor (beta chain) stems from a study of CD8 T cells in ankylosing spondylitis. Study observations and caveats: From matched ankylosing spondylitis synovial fluid, disease-linked clones were reportedly recovered at significantly enriched levels. Earlier literature documents some of the motif variants in reactive arthritis synovial fluid and blood. A TCR beta motif made of fewer than ten highly homologous variants seemed typical of ankylosing spondylitis blood.

This clonotype was picked up many times. As yet, its antigen is unknown. J gave up 2 bases and V 4 bases, and 8 bases lay outside the gene matches. CDR3 length: 15 residues. Quantitative 5'-RACE was performed with molecular barcodes, and it yielded the TCR beta libraries. TCRdb re-called the 5' RACE reads through MiXCR, storing one row per CDR3 protein. This table has fewer than 550,000 distinct CDR3 sequences, approximately 5% appearing once. This chain links TRBV12-3 or TRBV12-4 with TRBJ2-7; 7 positions agree with TRBD1. The material sequenced was blood, either unsorted or a sorted T cell fraction (not recorded which). The source is a male donor with ankylosing spondylitis. CDR3 amino acids: CASSSRGGAAYEQYF. Written as DNA, the CDR3 is TGTGCCAGCAGTTCCAGAGGGGGCGCGGCCTACGAGCAGTACTTC.